One T cell receptor beta chain is described in this entry. The antigen it binds to is not known. No base quality information exists; no much larger clone differs at one position. To prepare the library, the immunoSEQ multiplex PCR assay was applied. The multiplex PCR relied on a mix of 60 forward primers for TCR Vbeta segments and 13 reverse primers for TCR Jbeta segments. Amplification of the CDR3 region of rearranged TCR beta genes was performed with a multiplex PCR assay on genomic DNA. Amplified TCR beta libraries were sequenced as 87-base-pair reads on the Illumina HiSeq System. As for how the authors treated the data: A later analysis counted about 82 million unique TCR beta chains across the 666 repertoires, and around 9.9 million of these chains were shared by at least two donors. To remove PCR and sequencing errors, raw reads were error-corrected and collapsed into unique sequences using a nearest-neighbor algorithm that merged closely related sequences. Alignment of CDR3 sequences to IMGT reference sequences was used to assign V, D and J gene segments. For a sequence to be retained, a match of at least six nucleotides to both a V gene segment and a J gene segment was required. Rearrangements were classified as productive when the CDR3 lacked stop codons and remained in frame with V and J, and all other rearrangements were classified as non-productive. CDR3 was defined according to IMGT convention as the region running from the second conserved V-encoded cysteine to the conserved J-encoded phenylalanine. Sequences without an unambiguous match to a single V gene segment were excluded from the earlier analysis of over 500 of the donors. In an earlier analysis of some 590 of the donors, a V segment was called functional when productive rearrangements were above 56.7%, and segregating when the standard deviation between donors exceeded 5%. A statistical classification framework was built to diagnose cytomegalovirus status from the catalog of TCR beta chain sequences. In a later analysis, TCR nucleotide sequences were compared against IMGT/GENE-DB human TR gene sequences so that V and J genes could be assigned. The TCRdist pipeline was used in a later analysis to assign CDR3 sequences and most-parsimonious VDJ recombination scenarios. In a later analysis, each TCR beta chain was defined by its CDR3 amino acid sequence together with its V-gene family, and reads lacking a unique V-gene family were excluded. In a later analysis, 550 to 650 highly shared, low-generation-probability nucleotide sequences were removed to address suspected cross-contamination and a sequencing artifact. For each public chain, a later analysis derived a clonal expansion index from normalized ranks of inferred template counts within each repertoire. In a later analysis, generation probabilities were computed with a VDJ recombination model fitted to out-of-frame rearrangements, and the resulting probabilities were checked against IGoR. A later analysis scored TCR-TCR, TCR-HLA and TCR-CMV co-occurrence with hypergeometric tests, applying a repertoire-size bias correction to TCR pairs. To estimate false discovery rates, a later analysis permuted the HLA or CMV assignments 20 times. A later analysis grouped co-occurring TCRs with DBSCAN, adding TCRdist sequence similarity when clustering within HLA-allele-positive subsets. Repertoires with fewer than 30,000 or more than 120,000 public chains, plus five repertoires with anomalous nucleotide sharing, were excluded from co-occurrence clustering. In its TCRdb copy, this immuneACCESS table keeps in-frame sequences only and misses some clones. Where compared with another copy, unresolved V genes explain less than half of these, and the others have no known cause. The V and J calls and clone size come from that table; D and trimming were worked out from the DNA. A total of around 130,000 clones appear in this sample, approximately 80% of them only once. Clones ranked in the top ten supply 0.8% to 0.95% of the sample.

The record originates from a study of cytomegalovirus exposure and HLA in healthy donors (TCRdb year 2017). Broadly, across the study: In an earlier analysis of some 610 of the donors, 250 to 350 Gb of sequence data and 117 million unique TCR beta sequences from about 180 million T cells were reported. An earlier analysis of 587 of the donors used high-throughput TCR beta sequencing to judge whether each TCR beta V gene segment behaved as functional or pseudogenic. An early release covering just under 650 HLA-typed donors comprised approximately 290 gigabases of sequencing data and around 85 million unique TCR sequences. To predict cytomegalovirus infection status, the study combined high-throughput TCR immunosequencing, statistical association of individual TCRs with disease status, and machine learning. Of the roughly 390 genotyped donors, over 80% were placed in the genetic ancestry cluster associated with self-reported Caucasian donors. Using immunosequencing, the study profiled T cell repertoires from around 670 subjects and related those repertoires to cytomegalovirus serostatus. In the later analysis, no new phenotypic data were used to find candidate immune exposures; instead, reliance was placed on TCR beta sequences and their occurrence across donors. In a later analysis, previously published TCR beta repertoires from 600 to 850 donors were re-analyzed and high-resolution HLA genotyping was added so that TCR occurrence patterns could be studied. Besides the first cohort of more than 650 subjects, a separate validation cohort made up of 120 different subjects was used. The study was designed to test whether signatures of past pathogen exposure could be identified by cataloging public T cell receptors. Because of strong linkage in the cohort, four to six DR-DQ haplotypes were treated as single units for association and clustering. Alongside the repertoire data, information on donor age, sex, ethnicity and CMV serostatus was compiled. Typing coverage differed by locus: A, B, C, DRB1 and DQB1 were typed in roughly 620-640 donors, DQA1 in 522, DPA1 in 600 to 610, and DPB1 in approximately 450. A later genetic analysis used genome-wide SNP genotypes for about three fifths of the 666 donors, treating that subset as a discovery cohort. Across 300 to 400 genotyped donors of the cohort, an average of about 250,000 unique TCR beta nucleotide sequences per donor were sequenced, and roughly a sixth of those sequences were non-productive. All discovery cohort repertoires had been generated on a single sequencing platform. HLA typing covered class I and class II loci at four-digit resolution.

The cohort consisted of 600 or so healthy bone marrow donors. At the time of sampling, all cohort members were nominally healthy, though unrecorded immune exposures were likely present. The donor tested CMV seronegative, placing the donor among the 300 to 400 seronegative members of the cohort. Every donor gave a peripheral blood sample, and the peripheral blood mononuclear cells from that sample were used for TCR beta sequencing. Genomic DNA extraction from the blood cell samples was performed with the Qiagen DNeasy Blood Extraction Kit. Results and caveats for the whole study, not just this receptor: According to a later genetic analysis, donors in an Asian-associated ancestry cluster had fewer N-insertions in productive TCRs than the approximately 700-donor mean. Most TCR sequences were observed very rarely across donors, whereas some public TCRs were present in many individuals. The authors suggested that the approach could potentially be generalized to other disease states and immunological phenotypes. Correlated functional status among segregating V segments might be attributable to linkage disequilibrium, but an unknown experimental factor could not be ruled out. In a later analysis, several top co-occurrence clusters were reported to appear linked to parvovirus B19, influenza, CMV and Epstein-Barr virus. HLA typing was unavailable for some donors at each locus, so association tests used only the typed subset. A later analysis associated 17,000 or so TCR beta sequences with specific HLA alleles at a false discovery rate of 0.05. A further reported finding was that TCR beta sequences accurately predicted the HLA-A and HLA-B alleles for most subjects in the first cohort. Compared with equally common non-associated chains, HLA-associated TCR beta chains in a later analysis were more clonally expanded and had lower generation probabilities. Most CMV-associated TCR beta chains appeared to be HLA-restricted in a later analysis, and the HLA associations seemed to be driven largely by CMV exposure. The classifier was reported to diagnose cytomegalovirus status with high specificity and sensitivity in both the original and validation cohorts. In an earlier analysis of several hundred of the donors, most TCR beta V segments were observed in productive rearrangements about 87% or about 30% of the time, broadly matching IMGT annotations. Sequencing depth was assumed to be roughly uniform across donors in the presence/absence analyses, though that assumption may not hold. In a later analysis, TCR association rates were found to vary across HLA loci, with the most associated TCRs seen for DRB1 alleles and the fewest for HLA-C alleles. A few of the identified cytomegalovirus-associated TCR beta chains were confirmed in vitro to be specific for cytomegalovirus antigens. A later genetic analysis associated a missense DCLRE1C variant with V-gene and J-gene trimming of TCR beta chains, and an independent cohort replicated the association. Strong co-occurrence of HLA alleles, especially DR and DQ, made assigning TCR associations to individual alleles difficult. Some IMGT-functional V segments, including TRBV6-2 and TRBV6-3, could not be told apart with the 87-base-pair reads, so those segments were excluded. The study gave a list of 150 to 200 TCR beta chains associated with cytomegalovirus. The only immune exposure information available for the cohort was CMV serostatus. In this cohort, only TCR beta chains were sequenced, and detectable features were limited by the absence of alpha or paired-chain data. A group of highly shared sequence variants was considered likely to be a technical artifact of the sequencing pipeline. Because counts were too low, roughly 18 rarely observed V segments, including chromosome 9 orphons, were left out of the earlier analysis of approximately 500 of the donors.

In the germline V gene, CDR1 corresponds to MGHRA and CDR2 to YSYEKL. V has 1 base trimmed and J has 1 base trimmed; junction bases matching no gene number 1. The CDR3 has 15 amino acids, counting the end cysteine and phenylalanine. Of all the DNA, just the CDR3 is kept, 45 bases in frame from base 1. Input material: PBMCs. This receptor was taken from an older woman in good health and CMV-seronegative. The rearrangement combines TRBV4-1 with TRBJ2-5; 9 of the junction bases match TRBD1. The DNA sequence is TGCGCCAGCAGCCAAGCACAGGGGGCCCAAGAGACCCAGTACTTC. Its protein product is CASSQAQGAQETQYF.